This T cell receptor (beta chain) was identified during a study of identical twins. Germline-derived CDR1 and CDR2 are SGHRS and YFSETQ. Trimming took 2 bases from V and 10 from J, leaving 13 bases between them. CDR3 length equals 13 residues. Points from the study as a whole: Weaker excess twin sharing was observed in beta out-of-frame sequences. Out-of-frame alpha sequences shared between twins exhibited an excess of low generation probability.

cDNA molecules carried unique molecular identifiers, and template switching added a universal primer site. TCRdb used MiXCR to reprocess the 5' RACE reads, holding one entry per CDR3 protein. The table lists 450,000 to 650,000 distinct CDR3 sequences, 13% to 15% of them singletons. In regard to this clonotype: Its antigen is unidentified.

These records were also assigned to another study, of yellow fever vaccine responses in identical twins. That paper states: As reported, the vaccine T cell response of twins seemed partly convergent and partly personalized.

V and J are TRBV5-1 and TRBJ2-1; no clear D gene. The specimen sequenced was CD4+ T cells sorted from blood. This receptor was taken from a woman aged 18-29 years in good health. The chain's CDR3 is CASSLRTTWEQFF. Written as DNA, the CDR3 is TGCGCCAGCAGCTTAAGAACTACCTGGGAGCAGTTCTTC.